This T cell receptor (beta chain) was sequenced for a study of tumor and adjacent non-tumor tissue in lung cancer. TCRbeta libraries were built with three rounds of nested PCR, modified from ARM-PCR. Each CDR3 protein is one row after TCRdb ran MiXCR on the multiplex PCR reads. Of some 73,000 distinct CDR3 sequences listed, about four fifths are singletons. With regard to this clonotype: Lacking the conserved final phenylalanine or tryptophan, this CDR3 likely reflects a read error.

The template was RNA from unsorted bulk tissue. Distant lung tissue was collected more than 3 cm away from the tumor edge. V dropped 5 bases and J dropped 4; count of bases not matched to a gene: 7. CDR1 DFQATT and CDR2 SNEGSKA come from the germline V gene (reference sequence). This CDR3 region has 13 residues. The sequence came from a man aged 55 to 70 with non-small cell lung cancer. The chain has TRBV20-1 and TRBJ2-5, with 7 bases lining up with TRBD2. Material: distant non-tumor lung tissue. CDR3 loop: CSAGRGEGETQYL. For the CDR3, the DNA is TGCAGTGCTGGCCGGGGGGAGGGAGAGACCCAGTACCTC.